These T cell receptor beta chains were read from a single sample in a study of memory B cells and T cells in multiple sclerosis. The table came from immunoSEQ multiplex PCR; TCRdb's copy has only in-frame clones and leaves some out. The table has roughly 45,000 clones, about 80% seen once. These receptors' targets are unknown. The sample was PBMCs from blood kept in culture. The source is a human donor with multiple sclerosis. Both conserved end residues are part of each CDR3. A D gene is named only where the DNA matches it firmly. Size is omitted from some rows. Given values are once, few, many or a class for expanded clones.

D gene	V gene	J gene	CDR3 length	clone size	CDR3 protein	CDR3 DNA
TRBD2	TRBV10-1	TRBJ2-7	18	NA	CASSEWTSGGVPIYEQYF	TGCGCCAGCAGTGAGTGGACTAGCGGGGGGGTCCCGATCTACGAGCAGTACTTC
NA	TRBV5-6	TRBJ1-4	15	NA	CASSPYGLGGEKLFF	TGTGCCAGCAGCCCTTATGGACTGGGAGGTGAAAAACTGTTTTTT
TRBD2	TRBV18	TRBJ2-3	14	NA	CASRGLQAPSRQYF	TGTGCCAGCAGGGGACTACAAGCCCCTTCTAGGCAGTATTTT
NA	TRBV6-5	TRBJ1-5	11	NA	CASSTGEPQHF	TGTGCCAGCAGTACTGGGGAGCCCCAGCATTTT
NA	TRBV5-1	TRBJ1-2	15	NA	CASSLGGGPNYGYTF	TGCGCCAGCAGCTTGGGTGGGGGACCTAACTATGGCTACACCTTC
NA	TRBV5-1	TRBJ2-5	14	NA	CASSFVGEEETQYF	TGCGCCAGCAGCTTTGTAGGCGAAGAAGAGACCCAGTACTTC
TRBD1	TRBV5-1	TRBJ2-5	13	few	CASATGRQETQYF	TGCGCCAGCGCGACAGGGCGCCAAGAGACCCAGTACTTC
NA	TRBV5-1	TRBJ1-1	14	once	CASSRSAGYGEAFF	TGCGCCAGCAGCCGATCGGCGGGTTATGGAGAAGCTTTCTTT
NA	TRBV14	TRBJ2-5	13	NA	CASSQAGGVHRHF	TGTGCCAGCAGCCAAGCGGGTGGGGTCCACCGGCACTTC
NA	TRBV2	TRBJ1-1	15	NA	CASRVALRKNTEAFF	TGTGCCAGCAGGGTGGCTTTGAGAAAGAACACTGAAGCTTTCTTT
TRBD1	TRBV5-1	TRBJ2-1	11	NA	CASTTGIEQFF	TGCGCCAGCACGACAGGGATTGAGCAGTTCTTC
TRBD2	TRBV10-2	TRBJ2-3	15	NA	CASRGLAGRADTQYF	TGCGCCAGCCGAGGACTAGCGGGGAGGGCAGATACGCAGTATTTT
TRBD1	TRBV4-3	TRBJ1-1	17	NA	CASSQDRAGGRSTEAFF	TGCGCCAGCAGCCAAGATAGGGCAGGGGGCAGGTCGACTGAAGCTTTCTTT
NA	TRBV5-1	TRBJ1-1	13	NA	CASSSTPRGEAFF	TGCGCCAGCAGCTCGACCCCACGGGGTGAAGCTTTCTTT
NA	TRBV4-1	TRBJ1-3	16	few	CASSHLMRVKGNTIYF	TGCGCCAGCAGCCACCTCATGCGGGTGAAGGGAAACACCATATATTTT
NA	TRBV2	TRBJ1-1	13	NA	CASVMTANTEAFF	TGTGCCAGCGTAATGACCGCGAACACTGAAGCTTTCTTT
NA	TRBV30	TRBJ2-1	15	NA	CALDAGRSSYNEQFF	TGTGCCTTGGACGCGGGTCGTAGCTCCTACAATGAGCAGTTCTTC
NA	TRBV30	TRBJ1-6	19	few	CAWSVRQPGPSSYNSPLHF	TGTGCCTGGAGTGTACGCCAACCGGGTCCGAGCTCCTATAATTCACCCCTCCACTTT
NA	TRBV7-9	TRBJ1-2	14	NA	CASSHIQGENGYTF	TGTGCCAGCAGCCACATACAGGGCGAGAATGGCTACACCTTC
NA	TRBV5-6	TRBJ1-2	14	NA	CASSATGATLGYTF	TGTGCCAGCAGCGCCACCGGGGCTACGCTAGGCTACACCTTC
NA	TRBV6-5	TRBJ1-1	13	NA	CASSYSENTEAFF	TGTGCCAGCAGTTACTCAGAGAACACTGAAGCTTTCTTT
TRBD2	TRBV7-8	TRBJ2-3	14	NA	CASSPTSGGDTQYF	TGTGCCAGCAGCCCAACTAGCGGGGGTGATACGCAGTATTTT
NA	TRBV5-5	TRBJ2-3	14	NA	CASTHGTRTDTQYF	TGTGCCAGCACCCATGGGACACGCACAGATACGCAGTATTTT
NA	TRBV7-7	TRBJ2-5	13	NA	CASSFTAQETQYF	TGTGCCAGCAGCTTTACCGCGCAAGAGACCCAGTACTTC
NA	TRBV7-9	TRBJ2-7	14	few	CASSLGVGPEEQYF	TGTGCCAGCAGCTTAGGGGTAGGGCCGGAAGAGCAGTACTTC
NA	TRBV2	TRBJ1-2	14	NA	CASSGVQGLDGYTF	TGTGCCAGCAGCGGAGTACAGGGCCTCGACGGCTACACCTTC
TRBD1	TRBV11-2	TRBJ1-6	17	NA	CASSIGQGSSYNSPLHF	TGTGCCAGCAGCATAGGACAGGGGAGCTCCTATAATTCACCCCTCCACTTT
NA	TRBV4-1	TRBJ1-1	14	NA	CASTPRWRDLEAFF	TGCGCCAGCACGCCAAGATGGAGGGACCTTGAAGCTTTCTTT
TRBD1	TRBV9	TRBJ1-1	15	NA	CASSPSGQGITEAFF	TGTGCCAGCAGCCCAAGCGGACAGGGCATCACTGAAGCTTTCTTT
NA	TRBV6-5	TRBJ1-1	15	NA	CASSRPTRMNTEAFF	TGTGCCAGCAGCCGCCCAACCCGGATGAACACTGAAGCTTTCTTT
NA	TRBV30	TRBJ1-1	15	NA	CAWVPSPALGTEAFF	TGTGCCTGGGTCCCCTCCCCCGCTTTGGGCACTGAAGCTTTCTTT
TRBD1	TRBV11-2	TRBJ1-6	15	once	CASSHLGQGWGSLHF	TGTGCCAGCAGCCACTTGGGACAGGGATGGGGGTCCCTCCACTTT
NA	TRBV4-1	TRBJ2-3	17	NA	CASSQVIPGKLTDTQYF	TGCGCCAGCAGCCAAGTGATCCCAGGCAAACTAACAGATACGCAGTATTTT
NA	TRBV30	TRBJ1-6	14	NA	CAWRWGSDNSPLHF	TGTGCCTGGAGGTGGGGATCAGATAATTCACCCCTCCACTTT
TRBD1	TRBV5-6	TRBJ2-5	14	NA	CASSLQGAWETQYF	TGTGCCAGCAGCTTACAGGGGGCTTGGGAGACCCAGTACTTC
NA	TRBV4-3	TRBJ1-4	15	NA	CASSQESVKNEKLFF	TGCGCCAGCAGCCAAGAAAGCGTAAAGAATGAAAAACTGTTTTTT
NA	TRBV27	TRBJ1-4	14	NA	CASSLKGVGEKLFF	TGTGCCAGCAGTTTAAAGGGGGTAGGGGAAAAACTGTTTTTT
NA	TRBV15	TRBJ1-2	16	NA	CATSRDGGSLMGGYTF	TGTGCCACCAGCAGAGATGGAGGGAGCCTTATGGGTGGCTACACCTTC
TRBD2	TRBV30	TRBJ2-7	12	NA	CAWGRGWNEQYF	TGTGCCTGGGGGAGGGGATGGAACGAGCAGTACTTC